These 7 T cell receptor beta chains were sequenced from one sample in a study of blood T cell repertoires in COVID-19. TCRdb's copy holds only in-frame clones and misses some; the assay was immunoSEQ multiplex PCR. The sample lists tens of thousands of clones; around 80% were seen once. Sequenced sample: peripheral blood. The receptors shown here come from a man aged 45-65 years with active or convalescent COVID-19.

This clone was observed once. This chain uses TRBV19 with TRBJ2-3; 9 bases line up with TRBD2. The V segment lost 3 bases and the J segment 2 bases; nucleotides outside the gene matches: 6. The germline CDR1 and CDR2 sequences are LNHDA and SQIVND (reference sequence). This CDR3 comprises 16 residues. The CDR3: CASSIERGASTDTQYF. The CDR3 coding sequence is TGTGCCAGTAGTATTGAGCGGGGGGCCTCCACAGATACGCAGTATTTT.

The chain links TRBV27 to TRBJ1-5; D remains ambiguous. V lost 5 bases to trimming and J lost 11 bases, with 19 bases between them. Germline V gene data show CDR1 as MNHEY and CDR2 as SMNVEV (reference sequence). The CDR3 totals 14 residues. For the CDR3, the DNA is TGTGCCAGCAGTCCATACCGCGAAGAAGAGTCCCAGCATTTT. Translating it yields CASSPYREEESQHF.

This clone was seen a few times. Other DNA variants within this sample encode the same CDR3. The chain links TRBV6-5 to TRBJ1-2, with D possibly TRBD1 on 5 matching bases. V shed 11 bases and J shed 5 bases, with 12 bases lying between them. Germline assignment: CDR1 MNHEY and CDR2 SVGAGI. This CDR3 has 11 residues. The CDR3 nucleotides read TGTGCCTCGACAGCAAATTATGGCTACACCTTC. This codes for CASTANYGYTF.

This clone occurred a few times. The chain uses TRBV9 and TRBJ2-2, with a possible D match to TRBD2 (7 bases). Germline assignment: CDR1 SGDLS and CDR2 YYNGEE. CDR3 size: 15 residues. Trimming pared 0 bases from V and 6 bases from J, leaving 12 bases between. CDR3 sequence: CASSVVGGPAGELFF. The DNA of the CDR3 is TGTGCCAGCAGCGTAGTCGGGGGGCCAGCCGGGGAGCTGTTTTTT.

This clone was observed a few times. The rearrangement uses TRBV28 and TRBJ1-2; D unclear. The CDR3 is 11 residues long. Trimming pared 4 bases from V and 8 bases from J, leaving 8 bases between. In germline, CDR1 is MDHEN, CDR2 SYDVKM. In DNA form, the CDR3 reads TGTGCCAGCAGTTCCCTCTCCGGCTACACCTTC. Its translation: CASSSLSGYTF.

The CDR3 region is CASSSGTYGELFF. The CDR3 nucleotides are TGTGCCAGCAGCTCTGGGACTTACGGGGAGCTGTTTTTT. The chain has TRBV7-2 and TRBJ2-2; perhaps TRBD2 as D (6 bases). The CDR3 contains 13 residues. CDR1 and CDR2 (germline): SGHTA, FQGNSA. V was trimmed by 4 bases and J by 7 bases, leaving 10 bases between them.

This clone has a single count. The V call is TRBV12-3 or TRBV12-4, the J call TRBJ1-2, with 7 bases fitting TRBD1. Losses at the gene ends were 1 base for V and 8 bases for J; bases not matched to a gene: 1. The CDR3 has 12 amino acids. The CDR3 sequence is CASSLGTGGYTF. In DNA, the CDR3 is TGTGCCAGCAGTTTAGGGACAGGCGGCTACACCTTC.